This T cell receptor (beta chain) was recorded in a study of T cell responses to AZD1222 COVID-19 vaccine. The CDR3 covers 13 residues. The germline CDR1 and CDR2 sequences are MDHEN and SYDVKM. V lost 6 bases and J 8 bases, leaving 13 bases between the germline ends. TCRdb's table, derived via immunoSEQ multiplex PCR, lists solely in-frame clones and lacks some. The sample has about 150,000 clones, 92% seen once. About this clone itself: Antigen specificity is unknown.

General study findings and limits: Repertoire sampling occurred only after the peak T cell response. Only 5 or 6 AZD1222 recipients were seropositive at baseline. The breadth and depth of Spike-specific TCRs increased once two AZD1222 doses had been given.

The chain has TRBV28 and TRBJ1-4; D may be TRBD1 (6 bases). The sample consisted of peripheral blood, taken 28 days after the second AZD1222 dose. This sequence originates from an adult who received the AZD1222 COVID-19 vaccine. This chain's CDR3 is CASRRTELEKLFF. CDR3 coding DNA: TGTGCCAGCAGAAGGACAGAGTTGGAAAAACTGTTTTTT.